The clone carrying this TCR beta chain has a single count. The data were obtained in a study of cytotoxic CD8 clonotypes in ibrutinib-treated CLL. Profiling relied on immunoSEQ multiplex PCR, and the TCRdb table lists in-frame clones only, not all of them. The sample has 150,000 to 200,000 clones; 81% are singletons. Germline CDR1 is SGHAT and CDR2 is FQDESV (reference sequence). V lost 3 bases, J lost 7 bases, and 16 bases lay in between. The CDR3 extends over 15 amino acids. The gene calls are TRBV11-1 and TRBJ2-1; D may be TRBD1 (5 bases). The TCR sequence derives from a human donor with chronic lymphocytic leukemia. Source: PBMCs, taken after 12 months of ibrutinib treatment. CDR3: CASSLVTESGNEQFF. The CDR3 DNA is TGTGCCAGCAGCTTGGTGACAGAATCAGGAAATGAGCAGTTCTTC.